The next 23 T cell receptor beta chains were all read from a single sample in a study of blood T cell repertoires in COVID-19. This table comes from immunoSEQ multiplex PCR, and its TCRdb copy is limited to in-frame clones, with some not included. Among roughly 81,000 clones, around 85% were seen once, and the ten largest hold roughly 3%. The source material was peripheral blood. These receptors were taken from a woman aged 80 or older with COVID-19, enrolled during active disease.

This clone was detected only a few times. This chain joins TRBV2 and TRBJ1-1; a weak D match, TRBD1 (6 bases). In germline, CDR1 is SNHLY, CDR2 FYNNEI. The CDR3 loop spans 11 amino acids. Trimming took 9 bases from V and 8 from J, leaving 13 bases between them. In DNA, the CDR3 is TGTGCCAGTTTAACGGACAGCGAAGCTTTCTTT. Translation: CASLTDSEAFF. Variable domain in full (rest from reference TRBV2 and TRBJ1-1): EPEVTQTPSHQVTQMGQEVILRCVPISNHLYFYWYRQILGQKVEFLVSFYNNEISEKSEIFDDQFSVERPDGSNFTLKIRSTKLEDSAMYFCASLTDSEAFFGQGTRLTVV.

The genes are TRBV5-1 and TRBJ2-5; 11 bases agree with TRBD2. Germline V gene data show CDR1 as SGHRS and CDR2 as YFSETQ. The CDR3 loop spans 16 amino acids. The V gene end was trimmed by 4 bases and the J gene end by 2 bases; junction bases not matched to a gene: 7. CDR3 nucleotide sequence: TGCGCCAGCAGCACGGTTAGCGGGAGGGCACAAGAGACCCAGTACTTC. Its translation is CASSTVSGRAQETQYF.

V is TRBV2 and J is TRBJ1-4; TRBD1 matches 8 bases. The CDR3 consists of 13 residues. V shed 7 bases, J shed 10 bases, and the junction held 8 bases outside the gene matches. From germline, CDR1 is SNHLY and CDR2 FYNNEI. The CDR3 region has the DNA TGTGCCAGCAAAACCGGGACAGGAGGAAAACTGTTTTTT. This codes for CASKTGTGGKLFF.

The rearrangement uses TRBV6-5 and TRBJ2-7; 9 bases fit TRBD1. This CDR3 region has 12 residues. Germline CDR1 reads MNHEY; CDR2 reads SVGAGI. Losses at the gene ends were 5 bases for V and 9 bases for J; bases not matched to a gene: 5. DNA of the CDR3: TGTGCCAGCAGTCCGGGACAGGGTCGGCAGTACTTC. It translates to CASSPGQGRQYF.

V is TRBV6-2 or TRBV6-3 and J is TRBJ1-2; TRBD1 matches at 8 bases. Germline V gives CDR1 MNHEY, CDR2 SVGEGT. CDR3 size: 18 residues. V lost 0 bases and J lost 4; bases outside the gene matches: 13. The CDR3 nucleotides read TGTGCCAGCAGTTACTCGAGATTTGGGTCAGGGGGCGGCTATGGCTACACCTTC. It codes for CASSYSRFGSGGGYGYTF.

There are a few counts of this clone. The chain combines TRBV9 with TRBJ1-3, with 9 bases aligning to TRBD1. The CDR3 is made up of 14 amino acids. Germline trimming cut 4 bases from V and 8 bases from J; bases unmatched to any gene: 7. Per germline, CDR1 SGDLS and CDR2 YYNGEE. CDR3: CASSPSGQGHTIYF. The CDR3 DNA reads as TGTGCCAGCAGCCCATCGGGACAGGGCCACACCATATATTTT.

The chain couples TRBV7-9 to TRBJ1-4, with 7 bases that match TRBD1. V lost 2 bases, J lost 8 bases, and 11 bases stayed unmatched. The germline CDR1 and CDR2 sequences are SEHNR and FQNEAQ (reference sequence). The CDR3 extends over 16 amino acids. The CDR3 nucleotides read TGTGCCAGCAGCTTACGCAGGACAGGTACAATGGAAAAACTGTTTTTT. This encodes CASSLRRTGTMEKLFF.

The gene calls are TRBV7-2 and TRBJ2-7; D may be TRBD2 (5 bases). This CDR3 has 15 residues. Germline V lookup: CDR1 SGHTA, CDR2 FQGNSA. V lost 2 bases and J lost 3, with 14 bases in between. CDR3 residues: CASSLSPGVLYEQYF. CDR3 nucleotide sequence: TGTGCCAGCAGCTTAAGTCCCGGGGTTCTCTACGAGCAGTACTTC.

The chain recombines TRBV11-2 with TRBJ2-3; D call uncertain. Germline V gene data show CDR1 as SGHAT and CDR2 as FQNNGV. Trimming left V 5 bases short and J 3 bases short, with 6 bases between. The CDR3 consists of 12 residues. CDR3 protein: CASSHQTDTQYF. The CDR3 DNA is TGTGCCAGCAGCCATCAAACAGATACGCAGTATTTT.

The rearrangement links TRBV18 to TRBJ1-2, with D perhaps TRBD1 (6 bases). This CDR3 is 18 amino acids long. Looked up from germline, CDR1 is KGHSH and CDR2 is LQKENI. V was cut by 2 bases and J by 0 bases, with 19 bases left in between. The CDR3, as DNA: TGTGCCAGCTCACCAGCCGCCCCAGGGGCAGTTGCTAACTATGGCTACACCTTC. It is translated as CASSPAAPGAVANYGYTF.

This chain joins TRBV3-1 (or the pseudogene TRBV3-2) and TRBJ2-2; perhaps TRBD2 as D (6 bases). Trimming removed 6 bases from V and 7 bases from J, with 24 bases in between. The CDR3 covers 17 residues. Germline CDR1 reads LGHDT; CDR2 reads YNNKEL (reference sequence). The CDR3 spells CASRLHFRGVGGGELFF. CDR3 in DNA: TGTGCCAGCAGACTCCATTTTCGCGGGGTAGGAGGCGGGGAGCTGTTTTTT.

The V gene is TRBV27, the J gene TRBJ1-5; 10 bases map to TRBD1. This CDR3 has 15 residues. Germline CDR1 is MNHEY and CDR2 is SMNVEV (reference sequence). With 2 bases clipped from V and 6 bases from J, the junction kept 4 bases outside the gene matches. The CDR3 loop reads CASSLSGTGAQPQHF. As DNA, the CDR3 is TGTGCCAGCAGTTTAAGCGGGACAGGGGCTCAGCCCCAGCATTTT.

The chain couples TRBV5-5 to TRBJ2-7, with TRBD1 matching 7 bases. After removal of 2 bases from V and 0 bases from J, the junction contained 2 bases not matched to a gene. CDR1 and CDR2 (germline): SGHKS, YYEKEE (reference sequence). There are 14 residues in the CDR3. The CDR3 region has the DNA TGTGCCAGCAGCTTACGACAGGGCTCCTACGAGCAGTACTTC. This translates into CASSLRQGSYEQYF.

V is TRBV28 and J is TRBJ1-6, with D maybe TRBD1 (5 bases). V was shortened by 8 bases and J by 10 bases, with 12 bases between the two germline ends. This CDR3 is 12 amino acids long. CDR1 and CDR2 from the germline V gene are MDHEN and SYDVKM. The CDR3 sequence: CASDRDLSPLHF. The CDR3 DNA follows: TGTGCCAGCGACAGAGACCTATCACCCCTCCACTTT.

V and J are TRBV28 and TRBJ2-1; D might be TRBD2 (5 bases). Germline V gene data show CDR1 as MDHEN and CDR2 as SYDVKM. The CDR3 contains 13 residues. Trimming cost V 6 bases and J 7 bases, with 13 bases left between them. This chain's CDR3 is CASRRVWWNEQFF. The DNA of the CDR3 is TGTGCCAGCAGGAGGGTCTGGTGGAATGAGCAGTTCTTC. Full variable domain (outside the CDR3, taken from reference TRBV28 and TRBJ2-1): DVKVTQSSRYLVKRTGEKVFLECVQDMDHENMFWYRQDPGLGLRLIYFSYDVKMKEKGDIPEGYSVSREKKERFSLILESASTNQTSMYLCASRRVWWNEQFFGPGTRLTVL.

The V and J genes are TRBV7-3 and TRBJ2-1; D gene unclear. The CDR3 covers 15 residues. V lost 5 bases and J lost 0, with 11 bases in between. Germline V gene data show CDR1 as SGHTA and CDR2 as FQGTGA. The CDR3 spells CASSADSSSYNEQFF. Written as DNA, the CDR3 is TGTGCCAGCAGCGCCGACTCGAGCTCCTACAATGAGCAGTTCTTC.

The chain joins TRBV19 to TRBJ1-6; no clear D gene. Deletions cut 7 bases from V and 9 bases from J, with 10 bases between. The CDR3 sequence is 12 residues long. CDR1 and CDR2 from the germline V gene are LNHDA and SQIVND (reference sequence). The CDR3 is CASNSGLSPLHF. The DNA for the CDR3 is TGTGCCAGTAATTCTGGACTTTCACCCCTCCACTTT.

The V gene is TRBV15, the J gene TRBJ1-1; no clear D gene. V lost 7 bases and J 0 bases, leaving 15 bases between the germline ends. The CDR3 runs to 15 residues. The germline V gene encodes CDR1 LNHNV and CDR2 YYDKDF (reference sequence). The CDR3 region has the DNA TGTGCCACCACGCCATGGAGACTCCTGAACACTGAAGCTTTCTTT. Residues: CATTPWRLLNTEAFF.

This clone was seen only once. The rearrangement uses TRBV2 and TRBJ2-5, with 7 positions matching TRBD1. The trim removed 8 bases at V and 2 bases at J, leaving 2 bases unmatched. The CDR3 runs to 12 residues. CDR1 is SNHLY, CDR2 FYNNEI, per germline. The CDR3 region is CASGTVQETQYF. The CDR3 DNA reads as TGTGCCAGCGGGACAGTTCAAGAGACCCAGTACTTC.

This clone showed up just a few times. A read error may produce the germline difference seen at one junction end. The chain combines TRBV7-2 with TRBJ2-4, with TRBD2 as a possible D gene (6 bases). The CDR3 runs to 16 residues. Germline CDR1 reads SGHTA; CDR2 reads FQGNSA. This CDR3 is CASSAGPAGYKNIRYF. The CDR3 nucleotides read TGTGCCAGCAGCGCCGGCCCCGCGGGGTACAAAAACATTCGGTACTTC.

This chain links TRBV10-3 with TRBJ1-6; 9 bases match TRBD1. With 5 bases clipped from V and 7 bases from J, the junction kept 6 bases outside the gene matches. CDR1 and CDR2 (germline): ENHRY, SYGVKD. The CDR3 covers 15 residues. The CDR3, as DNA: TGTGCCATCAGTACAGGGGGCGATTGGAATTCACCCCTCCACTTT. It is translated as CAISTGGDWNSPLHF.

In this sample, this clone turned up a few times. The chain recombines TRBV18 with TRBJ2-1; 7 bases are shared with TRBD1. The CDR3 totals 13 residues. Trimming took 4 bases from V and 7 from J; bases not matched to a gene: 4. Germline V lookup: CDR1 KGHSH, CDR2 LQKENI. The CDR3, as DNA: TGTGCCAGCTCACTCGACAGGGATAATGAGCAGTTCTTC. Its translation is CASSLDRDNEQFF.

The rearrangement uses TRBV7-9 and TRBJ2-7; TRBD2 matches at 7 bases. V lost 8 bases, J lost 9 bases, and 13 bases stayed unmatched. Germline assignment: CDR1 SEHNR and CDR2 FQNEAQ (reference sequence). The CDR3 totals 13 residues. The CDR3 spells CASQGRGGSGQYF. The CDR3 DNA is TGTGCCAGCCAAGGGAGGGGAGGGAGTGGGCAGTACTTC. Full variable domain (rest looked up from reference TRBV7-9 and TRBJ2-7): DTGVSQNPRHKITKRGQNVTFRCDPISEHNRLYWYRQTLGQGPEFLTYFQNEAQLEKSRLLSDRFSAERPKGSFSTLEIQRTEQGDSAMYLCASQGRGGSGQYFGPGTRLTVT.